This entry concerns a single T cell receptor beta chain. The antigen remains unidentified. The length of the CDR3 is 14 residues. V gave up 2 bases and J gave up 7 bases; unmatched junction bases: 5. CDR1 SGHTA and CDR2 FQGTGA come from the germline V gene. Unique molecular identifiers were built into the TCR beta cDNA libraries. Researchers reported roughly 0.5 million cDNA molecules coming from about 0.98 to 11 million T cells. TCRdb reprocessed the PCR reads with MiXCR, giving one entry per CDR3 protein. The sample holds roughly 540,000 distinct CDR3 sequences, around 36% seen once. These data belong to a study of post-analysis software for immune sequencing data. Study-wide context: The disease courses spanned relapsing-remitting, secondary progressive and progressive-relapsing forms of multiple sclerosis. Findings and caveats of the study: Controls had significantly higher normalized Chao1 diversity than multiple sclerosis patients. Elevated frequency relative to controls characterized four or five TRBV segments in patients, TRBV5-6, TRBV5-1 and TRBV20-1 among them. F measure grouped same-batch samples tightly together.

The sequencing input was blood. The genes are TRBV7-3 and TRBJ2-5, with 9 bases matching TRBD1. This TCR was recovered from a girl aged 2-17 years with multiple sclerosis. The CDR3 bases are TGTGCCAGCAGCTTATTGGGACAGGGAGGGACCCAGTACTTC. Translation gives CASSLLGQGGTQYF.